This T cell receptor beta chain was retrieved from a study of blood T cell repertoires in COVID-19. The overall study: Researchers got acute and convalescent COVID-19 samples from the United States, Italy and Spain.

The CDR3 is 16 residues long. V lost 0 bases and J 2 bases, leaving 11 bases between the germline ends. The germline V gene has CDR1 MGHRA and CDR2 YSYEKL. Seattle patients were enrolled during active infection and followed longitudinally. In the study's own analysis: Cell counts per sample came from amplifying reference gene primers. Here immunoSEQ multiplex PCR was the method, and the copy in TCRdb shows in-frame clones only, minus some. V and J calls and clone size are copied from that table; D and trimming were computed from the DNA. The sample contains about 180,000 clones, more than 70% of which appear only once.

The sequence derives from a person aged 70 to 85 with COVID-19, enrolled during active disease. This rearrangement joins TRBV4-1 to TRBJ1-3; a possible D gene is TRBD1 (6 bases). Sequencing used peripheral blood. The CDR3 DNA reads TGCGCCAGCAGCCAAGATTTTGGGACAACTGGAAACACCATATATTTT. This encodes CASSQDFGTTGNTIYF.